This TCR beta chain stems from a study of blood T cell repertoires in COVID-19. The length of the CDR3 is 15 residues. The trim removed 1 base at V and 3 bases at J, leaving 5 bases unmatched. Germline CDR1 LGHDT, CDR2 YNNKEL (reference sequence). Assay: immunoSEQ multiplex PCR; the TCRdb copy retains only in-frame clones and omits some. The profile shows approximately 180,000 clones, around 80% of them singletons. The source material was PBMCs or T cells enriched from blood (not recorded which). The chain employs TRBV3-1 (or the pseudogene TRBV3-2) and TRBJ2-5, with 7 bases lining up with TRBD1. This receptor was obtained from a woman aged 45-60 years who had recovered from COVID-19. The CDR3 bases are TGTGCCAGCAGCCAAGTGGGGACAGAGAAAGAGACCCAGTACTTC. Protein sequence: CASSQVGTEKETQYF.